This entry is about one T cell receptor (beta chain). The antigen remains undetermined. The sample comes from a study of early T cells in non-severe SARS-CoV-2 infection. Study-wide background: Sequencing was performed on bulk RNA from unsorted whole blood, leaving chains unpaired.

Points from the study as a whole: Sequences matched to VDJdb favored anti-spike CD8 responses, while private and CD4 specificities were missed.

Unique molecular identifiers tagged individual cDNA molecules. MiXCR, run by TCRdb on the 5' RACE reads, gives a single entry per CDR3 protein. The data show around 25,000 distinct CDR3 sequences, with 4.5% to 7% seen just once and around 2.5% held by the top ten. Input material: whole blood. The clonotype originates from an adult who was a healthcare worker with PCR-confirmed SARS-CoV-2 infection or an uninfected control (not recorded which).

The CDR3 sequence: CASSPFLLTEAFF. The DNA for the CDR3 is TGTGCCAGCAGCCCTTTCCTCCTCACTGAAGCTTTCTTT. The rearrangement joins TRBV3-1 to TRBJ1-1; no reliable D call. CDR1 is LGHDT and CDR2 is YNNKEL in the germline V gene (reference sequence). The CDR3 sequence is 13 residues long. The ends were cut back, 4 bases at V and 4 bases at J, with 10 bases in the middle.